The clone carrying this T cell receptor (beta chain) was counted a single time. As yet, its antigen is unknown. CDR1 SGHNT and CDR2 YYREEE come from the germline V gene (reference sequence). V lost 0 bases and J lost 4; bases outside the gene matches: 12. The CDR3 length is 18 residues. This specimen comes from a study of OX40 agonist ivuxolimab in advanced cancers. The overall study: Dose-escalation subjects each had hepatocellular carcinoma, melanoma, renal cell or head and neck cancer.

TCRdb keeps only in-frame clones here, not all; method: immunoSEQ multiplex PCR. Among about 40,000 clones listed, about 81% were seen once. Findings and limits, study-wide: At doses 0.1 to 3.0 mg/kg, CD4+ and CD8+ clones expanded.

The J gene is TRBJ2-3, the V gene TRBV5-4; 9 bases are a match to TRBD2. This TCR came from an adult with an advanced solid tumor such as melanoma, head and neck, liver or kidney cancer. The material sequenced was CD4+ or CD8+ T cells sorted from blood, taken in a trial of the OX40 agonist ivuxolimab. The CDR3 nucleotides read TGTGCCAGCAGCTTGGGTATCAGCGGGAGGACCTGGGCAGATACGCAGTATTTT. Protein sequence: CASSLGISGRTWADTQYF.